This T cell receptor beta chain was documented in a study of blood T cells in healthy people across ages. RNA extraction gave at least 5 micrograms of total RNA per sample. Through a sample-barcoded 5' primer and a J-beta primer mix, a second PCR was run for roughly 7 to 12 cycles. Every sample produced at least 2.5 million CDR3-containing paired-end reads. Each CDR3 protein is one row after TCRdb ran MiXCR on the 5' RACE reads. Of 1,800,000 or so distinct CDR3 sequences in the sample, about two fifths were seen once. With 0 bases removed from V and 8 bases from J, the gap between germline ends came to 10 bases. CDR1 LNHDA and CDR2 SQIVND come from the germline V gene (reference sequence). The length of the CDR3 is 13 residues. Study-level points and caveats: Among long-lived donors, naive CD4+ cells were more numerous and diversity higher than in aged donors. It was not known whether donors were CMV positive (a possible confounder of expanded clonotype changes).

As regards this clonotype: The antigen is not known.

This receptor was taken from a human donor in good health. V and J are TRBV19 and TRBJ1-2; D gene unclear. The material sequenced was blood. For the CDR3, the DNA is TGTGCCAGTAGTATAGAACGGTTCTGGGGCTACACCTTC. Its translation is CASSIERFWGYTF.